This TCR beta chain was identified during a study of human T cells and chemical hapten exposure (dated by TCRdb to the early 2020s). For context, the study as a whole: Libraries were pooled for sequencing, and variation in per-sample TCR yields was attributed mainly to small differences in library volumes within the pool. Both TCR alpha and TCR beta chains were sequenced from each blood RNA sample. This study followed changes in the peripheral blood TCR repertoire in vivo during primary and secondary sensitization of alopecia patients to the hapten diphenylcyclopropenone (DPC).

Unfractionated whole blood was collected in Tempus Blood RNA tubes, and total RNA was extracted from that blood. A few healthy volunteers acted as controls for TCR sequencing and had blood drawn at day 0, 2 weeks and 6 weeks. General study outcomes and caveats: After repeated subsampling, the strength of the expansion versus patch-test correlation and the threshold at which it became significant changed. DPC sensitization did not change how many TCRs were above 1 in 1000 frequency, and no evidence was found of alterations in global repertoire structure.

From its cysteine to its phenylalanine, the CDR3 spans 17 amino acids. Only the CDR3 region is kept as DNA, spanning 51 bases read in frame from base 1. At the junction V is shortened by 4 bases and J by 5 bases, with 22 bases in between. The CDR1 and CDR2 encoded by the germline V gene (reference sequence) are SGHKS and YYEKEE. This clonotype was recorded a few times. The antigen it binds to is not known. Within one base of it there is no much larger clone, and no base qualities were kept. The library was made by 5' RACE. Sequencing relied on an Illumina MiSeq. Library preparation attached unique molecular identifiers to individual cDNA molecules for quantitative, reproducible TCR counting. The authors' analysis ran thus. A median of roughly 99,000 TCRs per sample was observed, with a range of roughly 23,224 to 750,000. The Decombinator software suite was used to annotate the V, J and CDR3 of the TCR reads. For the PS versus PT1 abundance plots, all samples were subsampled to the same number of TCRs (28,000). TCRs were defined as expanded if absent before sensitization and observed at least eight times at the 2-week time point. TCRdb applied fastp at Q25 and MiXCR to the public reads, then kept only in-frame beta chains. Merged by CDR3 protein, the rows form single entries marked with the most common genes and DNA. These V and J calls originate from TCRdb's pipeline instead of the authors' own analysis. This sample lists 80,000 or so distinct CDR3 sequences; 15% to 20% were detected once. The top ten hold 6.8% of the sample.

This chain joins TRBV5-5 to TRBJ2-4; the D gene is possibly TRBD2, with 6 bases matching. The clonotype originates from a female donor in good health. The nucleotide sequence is TGTGCCAGCAGCCCAATTCGGGAGTCCAGCCCCCAAAACATTCAGTACTTC. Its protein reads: CASSPIRESSPQNIQYF.